Below, one TCR beta chain is given with its context. Its antigen is not known. The CDR3 runs 14 residues. Trimming shortened V by 2 bases and J by 7 bases, and 11 bases separated the two germline ends. The germline gives CDR1 MDHEN, CDR2 SYDVKM. The healthy adult donors were HIV-negative and reported no recent acute infections or vaccinations. The sample originates from a study of shared clonotypes between healthy human individuals. Across the whole study: CD4 naive and CD4 memory each took three plates per donor, while CD8 naive took two and CD8 memory one. Findings of the study overall: Larger estimated richness was generally seen in naive subsets than in memory subsets.

Here immunoSEQ multiplex PCR was the method, and the copy in TCRdb shows in-frame clones only, minus some. The table lists 950,000 to 1,200,000 clones, 70% to 80% of them singletons. The sequence came from a man younger than 35 in good health. Some clones in this sample may be carry-over from other donors' samples. The chain recombines TRBV28 with TRBJ2-2; D remains unclear. The sequenced sample consisted of memory CD4+ T cells from PBMCs. The sample's subset: CD45RA-negative fraction. The CDR3 here is CASSLTERIGELFF. The DNA of the CDR3 is TGTGCCAGCAGTTTAACTGAACGCATCGGGGAGCTGTTTTTT.